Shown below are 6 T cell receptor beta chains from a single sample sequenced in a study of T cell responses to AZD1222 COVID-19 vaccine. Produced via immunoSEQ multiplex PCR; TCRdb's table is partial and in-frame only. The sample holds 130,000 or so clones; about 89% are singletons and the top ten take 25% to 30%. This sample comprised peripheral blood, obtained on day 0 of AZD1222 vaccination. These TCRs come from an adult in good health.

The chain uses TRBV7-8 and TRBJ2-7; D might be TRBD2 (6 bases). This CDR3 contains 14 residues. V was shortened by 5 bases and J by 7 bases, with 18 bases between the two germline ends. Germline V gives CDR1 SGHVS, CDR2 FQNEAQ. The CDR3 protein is CASSTLGLRGEQYF. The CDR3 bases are TGTGCCAGCAGCACTCTGGGACTCCGGGGGGAGCAGTACTTC.

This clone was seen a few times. CDR3 loop: CASSLSMRGDTQYF. The CDR3 DNA sequence: TGTGCCAGCAGTTTATCGATGCGCGGAGATACGCAGTATTTT. The V gene is TRBV27, the J gene TRBJ2-3; D call uncertain. The CDR3 spans 14 residues. From germline, CDR1 is MNHEY and CDR2 SMNVEV (reference sequence). V was shortened by 0 bases and J by 5 bases, with 9 bases between the two germline ends.

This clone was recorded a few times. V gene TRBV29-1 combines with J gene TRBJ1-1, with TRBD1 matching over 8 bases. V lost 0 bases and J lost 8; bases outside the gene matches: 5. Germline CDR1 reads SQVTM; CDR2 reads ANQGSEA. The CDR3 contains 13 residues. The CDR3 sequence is CSVEESRGQEAFF. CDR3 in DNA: TGCAGCGTTGAAGAGAGCAGGGGGCAGGAAGCTTTCTTT.

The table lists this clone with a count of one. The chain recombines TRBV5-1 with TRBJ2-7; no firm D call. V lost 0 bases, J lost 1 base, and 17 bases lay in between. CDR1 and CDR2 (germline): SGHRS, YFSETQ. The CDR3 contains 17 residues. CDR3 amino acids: CASSLGLRPRTSYEQYF. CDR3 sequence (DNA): TGCGCCAGCAGCTTGGGTTTACGGCCGCGAACTTCCTACGAGCAGTACTTC. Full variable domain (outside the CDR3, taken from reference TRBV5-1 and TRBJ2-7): KAGVTQTPRYLIKTRGQQVTLSCSPISGHRSVSWYQQTPGQGLQFLFEYFSETQRNKGNFPGRFSGRQFSNSRSEMNVSTLELGDSALYLCASSLGLRPRTSYEQYFGPGTRLTVT.

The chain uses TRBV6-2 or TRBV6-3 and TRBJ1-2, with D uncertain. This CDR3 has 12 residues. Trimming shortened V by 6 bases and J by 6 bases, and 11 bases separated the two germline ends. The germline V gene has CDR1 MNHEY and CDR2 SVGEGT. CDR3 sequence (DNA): TGTGCCAGCAGCAAGACAAATAATGGCTACACCTTC. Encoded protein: CASSKTNNGYTF.

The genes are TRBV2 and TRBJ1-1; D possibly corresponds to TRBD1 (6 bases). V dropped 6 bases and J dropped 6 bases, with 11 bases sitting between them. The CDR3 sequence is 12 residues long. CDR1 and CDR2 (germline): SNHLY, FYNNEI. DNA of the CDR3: TGTGCCAGCAGGACAGGTCTTGCTGAAGCTTTCTTT. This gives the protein CASRTGLAEAFF.